This T cell receptor (beta chain) was recorded in a study of molecular identifiers for immune sequencing clone quantification (dated by TCRdb to between 2017 and 2018). About the study as a whole: In a replicate experiment, RNA from roughly 18,000 or 92,000 naive CD8 T cells was split into five aliquots, four of which were sequenced. The study was a methods study using CD8 T cells to benchmark molecular-identifier clustering-based TCR repertoire sequencing (MIDCIRS) and TCR RNA copy counting. The study at large found these results: When barcode sub-clustering was omitted, TCR diversity was inflated by chimeric consensus sequences, with chimeras reaching as high as 47%. Naive libraries contained spiked-in Jurkat TCR RNA (approximately ten copies' worth), which is not part of the donor repertoire. Around 2.8 recovered TCR RNA copies per cell were obtained by modeling, versus about ten by digital PCR, implying a capture efficiency of 25% to 30%. Spiked-in Jurkat TCR RNA equivalent to a single cell was reported to be detectable even among over 800,000 naive CD8 T cells. In CMV-specific effector cells, over 98% of molecules were held by clones above 20 RNA copies, whereas under 1% of molecules were held by such clones in naive cells. Highly expanded clone sizes could be underestimated because identical TCR molecules may share a barcode.

Libraries were made using PCR. The sequencer listed for this sample is Illumina HiSeq 4000. Bulk TCR libraries were generated as previously described, with the TCR primers listed in Table S5 used. Purification of total RNA was performed with the Qiagen AllPrep DNA/RNA kit. Reads from multiple sequencing runs of the same library were pooled before analysis. Under the source paper's analysis protocol: Reads were retained only if their TCR constant sequence matched exactly, and those retained reads were trimmed to 150 nt and grouped according to their 12-nt molecular barcodes. Reads in each barcode group were sub-clustered using a 15% Levenshtein threshold, and a quality-weighted consensus sequence was built for each RNA molecule. Non-functional sequences were removed, as were lower-count sequences one edit away from another. Based on a fit of two negative binomial distributions, barcode sub-clusters having less than 20% of the maximum read count were discarded. TCRdb handled the public reads itself, with Q25 trimming in fastp and clone calling in MiXCR, and kept productive beta chains. Rows with one shared CDR3 protein collapse into an entry with the most common genes and DNA. Clone size and V and J calls follow TCRdb, not the original study. Here the sample has about 63,000 distinct CDR3 sequences; around a fifth occur a single time. The ten largest make up around 1.4% of the sample.

Deletion took 6 bases off V and 5 bases off J, with a span of 8 bases between the germline ends. The CDR3 has 11 amino acids, counting the end cysteine and phenylalanine. CDR3 DNA is the only sequence kept; it has 33 bases, read in frame from the first base. CDR1 LGHNT and CDR2 FRNRAP were looked up in the germline V gene. Naive CD8 T cell libraries were made from around 18,000 to 910,000 sorted cells using 10%, 30% or 50% of purified RNA. Naive CD8 T cells were FACS-sorted as CD8+CD4-CCR7+CD45RA+ on a BD FACSAria II into RLT Plus buffer. Detection sensitivity was tested by spiking Jurkat RNA equal to fewer than twelve TCR copies' worth into samples containing about 20,000-1,000,000 naive CD8 T cells. CD8 T cells were enriched using RosetteSep CD8+ T Cell Enrichment Cocktail and Ficoll-Paque, and the enriched cells then underwent ACK red cell lysis. About this clonotype: Its antigen specificity is not known. There are no base qualities to consult, and no much larger clone falls within one base.

The sample consisted of naive CD8+ T cells from blood, with Jurkat cell RNA spiked in. What this sample's cell subset or site label stands for: FACS-sorted CD8+CD4-CCR7+CD45RA+ naive T cells. This receptor was taken from a human donor in good health. Some libraries in this study had Jurkat cell RNA spiked in. The chain is encoded by TRBV12-5 joined to TRBJ2-7; the D gene cannot be named for sure. The DNA sequence follows: TGTGCTAGTGGGCTGGGAAACGAGCAGTACTTC. Its protein reads: CASGLGNEQYF.